These 5 T cell receptor beta chains share one sample of origin, sequenced in a study of neurological immune-mediated disorders. One entry per CDR3 protein, called by TCRdb with MiXCR from the 5' RACE reads. The top ten clones hold 7.4% of a sample with about 74,000 distinct CDR3 sequences, roughly 5% of them seen once. Sequenced sample: PBMCs. The receptors stem from a man between 18 and 35 years old with multiple sclerosis.

This clonotype was detected a few times. Relative to the germline gene, one junction end is altered; a read error may explain this. J is TRBJ1-6 and V is TRBV5-1; TRBD1 might be the D (5 bases). The CDR3 totals 17 residues. Germline CDR1 is SGHRS and CDR2 is YFSETQ. This CDR3 is CASSPAFQGGLNSPLNF. The CDR3 coding sequence is TGCGCCAGCAGCCCGGCTTTCCAGGGAGGGCTTAATTCACCCCTCAACTTT.

Many counts were recorded for this clonotype. The chain carries TRBV29-1 and TRBJ1-2; D might be TRBD1 (6 bases). CDR1 and CDR2 from the germline V gene are SQVTM and ANQGSEA. This CDR3 contains 13 residues. Trimming cost V 2 bases and J 3 bases, with 10 bases left between them. CDR3 nucleotide sequence: TGCAGCGTTGAAACAGGGTACGACTATGGCTACACCTTC. Translating it yields CSVETGYDYGYTF.

This clonotype was seen only a few times. The chain links TRBV20-1 to TRBJ2-1, with 9 bases that match TRBD2. Looked up from germline, CDR1 is DFQATT and CDR2 is SNEGSKA (reference sequence). CDR3 size: 17 residues. V trimming: 0 bases; J trimming: 0 bases; junction bases outside the gene matches: 6. The CDR3 DNA reads TGCAGTGCTAGAGATCGACTAGCGGTTAGCTCCTACAATGAGCAGTTCTTC. It codes for CSARDRLAVSSYNEQFF.

This clonotype was found many times. J is TRBJ1-1 and V is TRBV5-1; no firm D call. The CDR3 extends over 14 amino acids. Germline CDR1 and CDR2: SGHRS and YFSETQ. V was cut by 4 bases and J by 4 bases, with 14 bases left in between. In nucleotides, the CDR3 is TGCGCCAGCAGCCAGCTCCAGTTTGGCACTGAAGCTTTCTTT. Translation: CASSQLQFGTEAFF.

This clonotype has a count of ten or more. The chain joins TRBV6-4 to TRBJ2-4; 7 nucleotides line up with TRBD1. The CDR3 is 14 amino acids. The V gene end was trimmed by 2 bases and the J gene end by 6 bases; junction bases not matched to a gene: 4. In germline, CDR1 is MRHNA, CDR2 SNTAGT. CDR3 in amino acids: CASSDVEGANIQYF. The CDR3 region has the DNA TGTGCCAGCAGTGACGTAGAGGGGGCAAACATTCAGTACTTC.